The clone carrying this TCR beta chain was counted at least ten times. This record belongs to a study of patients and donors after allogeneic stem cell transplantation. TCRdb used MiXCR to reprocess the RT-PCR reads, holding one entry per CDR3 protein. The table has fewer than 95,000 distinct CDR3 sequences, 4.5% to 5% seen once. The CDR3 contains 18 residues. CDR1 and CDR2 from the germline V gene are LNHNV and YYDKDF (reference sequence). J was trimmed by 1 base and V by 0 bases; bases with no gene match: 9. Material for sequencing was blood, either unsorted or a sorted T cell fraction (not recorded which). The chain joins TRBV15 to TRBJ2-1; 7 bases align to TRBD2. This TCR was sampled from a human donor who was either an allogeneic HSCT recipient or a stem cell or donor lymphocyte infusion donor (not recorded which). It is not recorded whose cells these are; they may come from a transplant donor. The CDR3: CATSRDRSRLASYNEQFF. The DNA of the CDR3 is TGTGCCACCAGCAGAGATCGTAGTAGACTAGCTTCCTACAATGAGCAGTTCTTC. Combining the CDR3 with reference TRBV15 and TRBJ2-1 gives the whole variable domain DAMVIQNPRYQVTQFGKPVTLSCSQTLNHNVMYWYQQKSSQAPKLLFHYYDKDFNNEADTPDNFQSRRPNTSFCFLDIRSPGLGDTAMYLCATSRDRSRLASYNEQFFGPGTRLTVL.